This TCR beta chain was profiled in a study of blood T cells in healthy people across ages. Study-level points and caveats: Versus aged donors, long-lived donors had higher diversity and more naive CD4+ cells.

The CDR3 sequence is 14 residues long. Trimming stripped 0 bases from V and 7 bases from J, with 7 bases between. CDR1 is MDHEN and CDR2 is SYDVKM in the germline V gene. Combining a sample-barcoded 5' primer with a J-beta primer mix, a second PCR ran for about 6 to 12 cycles. Each cDNA molecule was tagged by a template-switch adaptor with 12 random nucleotides. At least 2.5 million CDR3-containing paired-end reads were obtained per sample. TCRdb processed the 5' RACE reads anew with MiXCR; each CDR3 protein has one entry. This sample carries almost 800,000 distinct CDR3 sequences, 58% of them seen once, and the ten largest clones take around 20%. Details on this clonotype: Its antigen is not identified.

The sample consisted of blood. The source of this sequence is a man aged 25 to 45 in good health. The gene calls are TRBV28 and TRBJ1-6; the D gene is possibly TRBD1 (5 bases). The CDR3 loop is CASSLWAGNSPLHF. CDR3 DNA: TGTGCCAGCAGTTTATGGGCAGGGAATTCACCCCTCCACTTT.